This T cell receptor (beta chain) originates from a study of blood T cells in healthy people across ages. Per germline, CDR1 SEHNR and CDR2 FQNEAQ (reference sequence). V lost 3 bases to trimming and J lost 5 bases; unmatched junction nucleotides: 5. This CDR3 contains 15 residues. Study-level results: Fewer expanded clones and more diversity marked long-lived versus aged donors. Age showed a roughly linear inverse relationship with TCR beta diversity per million T cells.

Then a second PCR, running roughly 7 to 11 cycles, was carried out with a sample-barcoded 5' primer and a J-beta primer mix. TCRdb re-derived calls from the 5' RACE reads in MiXCR, one entry per CDR3 protein. Seen here are approximately 900,000 distinct CDR3 sequences, around 48% observed once, and the top ten hold about an eighth. This clonotype has just a few counts. The antigen remains undetermined. The sequenced material came from blood. This sequence joins TRBV7-9 and TRBJ1-5, with TRBD1 matching over 9 bases. The receptor's source is a man aged 25-45 years in good health. CDR3 sequence reads: CASSLWGQGDQPQHF. CDR3 DNA: TGTGCCAGCAGCTTGTGGGGACAGGGTGATCAGCCCCAGCATTTT.